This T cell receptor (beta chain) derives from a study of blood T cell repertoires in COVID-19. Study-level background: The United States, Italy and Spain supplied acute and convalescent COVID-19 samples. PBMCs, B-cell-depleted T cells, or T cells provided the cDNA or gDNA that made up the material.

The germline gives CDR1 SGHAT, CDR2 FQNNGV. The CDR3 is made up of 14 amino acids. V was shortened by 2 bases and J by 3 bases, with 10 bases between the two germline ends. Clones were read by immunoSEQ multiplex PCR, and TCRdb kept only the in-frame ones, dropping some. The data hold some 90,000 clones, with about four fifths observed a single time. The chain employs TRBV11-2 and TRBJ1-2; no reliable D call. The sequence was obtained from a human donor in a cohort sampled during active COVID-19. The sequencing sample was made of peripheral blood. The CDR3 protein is CASSLSSRYYGYTF. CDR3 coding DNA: TGTGCCAGCAGCTTATCTAGCAGGTACTATGGCTACACCTTC.